This T cell receptor beta chain was sequenced in a study of blood T cell repertoires in COVID-19. Study-level background: The cDNA or gDNA used as material had been derived from T cells, B-cell-depleted T cells, or PBMCs.

Sequencing used immunoSEQ multiplex PCR; TCRdb keeps in-frame clones, though not all of them. In the table there are some 240,000 clones, about 80% of which are singletons. V was clipped by 4 bases and J by 1 base, with 15 bases between them. This CDR3 has 16 residues. Germline CDR1 and CDR2: SGHTA and FQGTGA. The sequence came from an elderly woman with acute or convalescent COVID-19. The genes are TRBV7-3 and TRBJ2-3; D perhaps matches TRBD1 (6 bases). The sample comprised peripheral blood. CDR3: CASSSLYRVGTDTQYF. The CDR3 nucleotides are TGTGCCAGCAGCTCGCTATACAGGGTCGGCACAGATACGCAGTATTTT.